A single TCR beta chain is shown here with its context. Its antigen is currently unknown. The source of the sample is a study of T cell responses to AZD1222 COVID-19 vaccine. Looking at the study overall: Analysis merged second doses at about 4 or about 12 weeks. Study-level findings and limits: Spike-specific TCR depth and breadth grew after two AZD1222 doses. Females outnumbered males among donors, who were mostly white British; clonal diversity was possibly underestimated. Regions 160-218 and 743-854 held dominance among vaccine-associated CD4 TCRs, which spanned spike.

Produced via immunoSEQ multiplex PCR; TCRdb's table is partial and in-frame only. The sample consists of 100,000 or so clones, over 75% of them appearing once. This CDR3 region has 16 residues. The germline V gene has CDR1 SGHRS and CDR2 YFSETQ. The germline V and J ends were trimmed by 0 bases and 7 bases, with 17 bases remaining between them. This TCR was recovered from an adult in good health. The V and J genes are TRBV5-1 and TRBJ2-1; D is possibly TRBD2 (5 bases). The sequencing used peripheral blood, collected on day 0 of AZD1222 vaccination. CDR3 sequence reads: CASSLVFTGRQNEQFF. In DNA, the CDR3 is TGCGCCAGCAGCTTGGTTTTTACGGGAAGGCAGAATGAGCAGTTCTTC.